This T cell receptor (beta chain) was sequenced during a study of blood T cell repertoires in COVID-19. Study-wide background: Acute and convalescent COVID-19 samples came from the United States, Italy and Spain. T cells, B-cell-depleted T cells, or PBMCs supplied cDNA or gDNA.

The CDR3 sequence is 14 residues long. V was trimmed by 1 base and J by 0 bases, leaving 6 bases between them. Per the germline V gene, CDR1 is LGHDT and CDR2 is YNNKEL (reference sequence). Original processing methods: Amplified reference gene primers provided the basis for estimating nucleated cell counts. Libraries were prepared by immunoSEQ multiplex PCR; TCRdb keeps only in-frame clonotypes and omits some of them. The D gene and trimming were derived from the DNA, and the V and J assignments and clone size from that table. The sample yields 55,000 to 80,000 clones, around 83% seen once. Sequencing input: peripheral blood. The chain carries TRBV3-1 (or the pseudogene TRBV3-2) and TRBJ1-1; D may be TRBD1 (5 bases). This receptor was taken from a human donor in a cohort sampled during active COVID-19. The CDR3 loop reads CASSQGDLNTEAFF. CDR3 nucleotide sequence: TGTGCCAGCAGCCAAGGGGACTTGAACACTGAAGCTTTCTTT.